A single T cell receptor beta chain is shown here with its context. Its antigen is undetermined. This sample's time point: after dendritic cell vaccination, including at tumor progression/relapse. PBMC were collected before vaccination, two weeks after the third vaccination, and at progression. This sample stems from a study of glioma-infiltrating T cells after dendritic cell vaccination. Study-level points and caveats: Patients with more pretreatment TILs had longer time to progression and survival.

The CDR3 totals 15 residues. V was trimmed by 0 bases and J by 5 bases, leaving 13 bases between them. The V gene's germline CDR1 is MRHNA and CDR2 SNTAGT. Primers: 60 V beta forward and 13 J beta reverse. Assay used: immunoSEQ multiplex PCR; TCRdb lists only in-frame clones, some missing. Seen here are about 65,000 clones, about 89% observed once, and the top ten hold 11%. The chain carries TRBV6-4 and TRBJ1-2, with D perhaps TRBD1 (5 bases). The clonotype was recovered from a human donor with glioblastoma. Sequencing was performed on blood, taken after dendritic cell vaccination. CDR3 loop: CASSDSKRGEYGYTF. CDR3 DNA: TGTGCCAGCAGTGACTCGAAGCGGGGGGAGTATGGCTACACCTTC.